The 3 T cell receptor beta chains below come from one sample, sequenced in a study of CD8 T cells in ankylosing spondylitis (dated by TCRdb to about 2017). The library was built by means of 5' RACE. Sequencing instrument: Illumina HiSeq 2500. The public reads were reanalyzed by TCRdb: fastp trimming at Q25, MiXCR alignment, in-frame beta chains only. Rows with one shared CDR3 protein collapse into an entry with the most common genes and DNA. For this sample the table gives 150,000 to 200,000 distinct CDR3 sequences, of which roughly 13% were detected only once. 11% of the sample is held by the ten biggest clonotypes. Sequenced material: blood, either unsorted or a sorted T cell fraction (not recorded which). The receptors were gathered from a female donor with ankylosing spondylitis or in good health (not recorded which).

This clonotype was seen many times. The CDR3 here is CSARSPWTSGSTDTQYF. As DNA, the CDR3 is TGCAGTGCTAGGTCCCCCTGGACTAGCGGAAGCACAGATACGCAGTATTTT. The rearrangement joins TRBV20-1 to TRBJ2-3; 10 positions match TRBD2. CDR1 is DFQATT, CDR2 SNEGSKA, per germline (reference sequence). This CDR3 spans 17 amino acids. Trimming cost V 3 bases and J 0 bases; bases outside gene matches: 9.

V is TRBV19 and J is TRBJ2-7; 7 bases agree with TRBD1. The V and J ends lost 10 bases and 4 bases, in that order; junction bases with no gene match: 4. CDR3 size: 11 residues. CDR1 is LNHDA and CDR2 is SQIVND in the germline V gene (reference sequence). CDR3 nucleotide sequence: TGTGCCAATCTACAGGGGTACGAGCAGTACTTC. Translating gives CANLQGYEQYF.

This clonotype was picked up a small number of times. The genes are TRBV5-1 and TRBJ2-2; D is uncertain. Per the germline V gene, CDR1 is SGHRS and CDR2 is YFSETQ. CDR3 length equals 15 residues. V shed 0 bases and J shed 3 bases, with 9 bases lying between them. The CDR3 region is CASSLEFMDTGELFF. CDR3 bases: TGCGCCAGCAGCTTGGAGTTTATGGACACCGGGGAGCTGTTTTTT.